The sequence of this T cell receptor (beta chain) was determined in a study of cytomegalovirus exposure and HLA in healthy donors. General observations from the study: Later findings reportedly placed an Asian-associated ancestry cluster below the roughly 690-donor mean for N-insertions.

V lost 4 bases and J lost 0; bases outside the gene matches: 1. Germline loops: CDR1 MDHEN, CDR2 SYDVKM. The CDR3 loop spans 15 amino acids. The PCR ran on 60 Vbeta and 13 Jbeta primers. Here immunoSEQ multiplex PCR was the method, and the copy in TCRdb shows in-frame clones only, minus some. The sample has some 110,000 clones, 60% to 80% seen once; the top ten hold around 8.6%. With respect to this clone: The target antigen is unknown.

Healthy individuals who donated bone marrow served as the donors. The rearrangement links TRBV28 to TRBJ2-1; 9 nucleotides agree with TRBD2. This clonotype was obtained from a woman aged 40 to 55 in good health and CMV-seropositive. Sequenced input: PBMCs. The CDR3 nucleotides are TGTGCCAGCAGTTCAGCGGGGGGCTCCTACAATGAGCAGTTCTTC. The encoded protein is CASSSAGGSYNEQFF. Looking up the rest from reference TRBV28 and TRBJ2-1 gives the full variable domain: DVKVTQSSRYLVKRTGEKVFLECVQDMDHENMFWYRQDPGLGLRLIYFSYDVKMKEKGDIPEGYSVSREKKERFSLILESASTNQTSMYLCASSSAGGSYNEQFFGPGTRLTVL.